Presented here are 14 T cell receptor beta chains from one specimen sequenced in a study of blood T cell repertoires in COVID-19. Here immunoSEQ multiplex PCR was the method, and the copy in TCRdb shows in-frame clones only, minus some. The repertoire holds about 270,000 clones, with around 90% as singletons. Sequencing was carried out using peripheral blood. The receptors derive from a man in his sixties who had recovered from COVID-19.

The genes are TRBV18 and TRBJ1-3, with TRBD1 matching over 7 bases. The ends lost 6 bases at V and 0 bases at J; junction bases unmatched: 8. Germline assignment: CDR1 KGHSH and CDR2 LQKENI. The CDR3 runs 16 residues. This CDR3 is CASSPGQQSSGNTIYF. The CDR3 bases are TGTGCCAGCTCCCCGGGACAGCAGAGCTCTGGAAACACCATATATTTT.

The genes are TRBV7-9 and TRBJ1-2; 7 positions match TRBD1. V gave up 3 bases and J gave up 4 bases; unmatched junction bases: 2. The CDR3 runs to 13 residues. Germline-derived CDR1 and CDR2 are SEHNR and FQNEAQ (reference sequence). CDR3 sequence: CASSLGQLYGYTF. In nucleotides, the CDR3 is TGTGCCAGCAGCTTGGGACAGCTCTATGGCTACACCTTC.

The gene calls are TRBV27 and TRBJ2-7; D might be TRBD2 (6 bases). Germline CDR1 and CDR2: MNHEY and SMNVEV (reference sequence). V was pared by 4 bases and J by 0 bases, with 13 bases between. This CDR3 is 15 amino acids long. Written as DNA, the CDR3 is TGTGCCAGCAGTTCCCCAGGGAGGAGCTCCTACGAGCAGTACTTC. It is translated as CASSSPGRSSYEQYF.

V and J are TRBV5-4 and TRBJ2-1; D ambiguous. From germline, CDR1 is SGHNT and CDR2 YYREEE (reference sequence). With 1 base removed from V and 0 bases from J, the gap between germline ends came to 8 bases. CDR3 length: 15 residues. CDR3 sequence reads: CASSLTKSSYNEQFF. The CDR3 DNA follows: TGTGCCAGCAGCTTGACTAAGAGCTCCTACAATGAGCAGTTCTTC.

This sequence joins TRBV11-2 and TRBJ2-2, with 7 bases matching TRBD1. This CDR3 is 16 amino acids long. J lost 4 bases, V lost 5 bases, and 10 bases had no gene match. CDR1 and CDR2 (germline): SGHAT, FQNNGV. CDR3 coding DNA: TGTGCCAGCAGCCCGCCTGACAGGGTGGCCACCGGGGAGCTGTTTTTT. This translates into CASSPPDRVATGELFF.

V gene TRBV5-4 combines with J gene TRBJ2-6; 13 nucleotides line up with TRBD2. The germline V gene encodes CDR1 SGHNT and CDR2 YYREEE (reference sequence). V trimming: 9 bases; J trimming: 1 base; junction bases outside the gene matches: 13. The CDR3 sequence is 19 residues long. This CDR3 is CAMPRTSGGSGSGANVLTF. CDR3 nucleotides: TGTGCCATGCCGAGGACTAGCGGGGGTTCTGGTTCTGGGGCCAACGTCCTGACTTTC.

J is TRBJ2-1 and V is TRBV5-1, with D possibly TRBD2 on 7 matching bases. This CDR3 is 16 amino acids long. Germline CDR1 is SGHRS and CDR2 is YFSETQ. The ends were cut back, 3 bases at V and 7 bases at J, with 20 bases in the middle. CDR3 amino acids: CASSSEGRGIGNEQFF. In DNA, the CDR3 is TGCGCCAGCAGCTCCGAAGGGAGGGGGATCGGGAATGAGCAGTTCTTC.

The V call is TRBV5-4, the J call TRBJ2-3, with a tentative D call TRBD2 (6 bases). Germline CDR1 reads SGHNT; CDR2 reads YYREEE (reference sequence). The CDR3 has 20 residues. Trimming pared 6 bases from V and 2 bases from J, leaving 31 bases between. CDR3 amino acids: CASNLIRGSSRLAHTDTQYF. The CDR3 DNA sequence: TGTGCCAGCAACTTAATTAGGGGATCGTCTAGGCTAGCGCACACAGATACGCAGTATTTT.

The rearrangement uses TRBV19 and TRBJ2-7, with 9 positions matching TRBD2. Per germline, CDR1 LNHDA and CDR2 SQIVND (reference sequence). The V segment lost 6 bases and the J segment 1 base; nucleotides outside the gene matches: 10. The CDR3 runs 16 residues. DNA for the CDR3: TGTGCCAGTAGCCCCTTTAGCGGGGGCTTTTCCTACGAGCAGTACTTC. It encodes CASSPFSGGFSYEQYF.

This clone was picked up a small number of times. The chain links TRBV5-4 to TRBJ1-6; maybe TRBD1 (6 bases). The V gene lost 3 bases and the J gene lost 5 bases, with 6 bases spanning the gap. In germline, CDR1 is SGHNT, CDR2 YYREEE (reference sequence). This CDR3 contains 13 residues. CDR3 sequence: CASSWTDNSPLHF. In nucleotides, the CDR3 is TGTGCCAGCAGCTGGACAGATAATTCACCCCTCCACTTT.

J is TRBJ2-3 and V is TRBV7-3; D uncertain. V lost 2 bases to trimming and J lost 3 bases, with 12 bases between them. Per the germline V gene, CDR1 is SGHTA and CDR2 is FQGTGA. The CDR3 totals 15 residues. This chain's CDR3 is CASSLSSVSTDTQYF. The DNA of the CDR3 is TGTGCCAGCAGCTTATCGAGTGTCTCGACAGATACGCAGTATTTT.

This chain's CDR3 is CASSELRVSNQPQHF. CDR3 DNA sequence: TGTGCCAGCAGCGAACTCAGGGTTAGCAATCAGCCCCAGCATTTT. The V gene is TRBV7-3, the J gene TRBJ1-5; a weak D match, TRBD1 (5 bases). Per germline, CDR1 SGHTA and CDR2 FQGTGA. CDR3 length: 15 amino acids. V dropped 5 bases and J dropped 0 bases, with 11 bases sitting between them.

The chain employs TRBV7-3 and TRBJ1-6; D perhaps matches TRBD1 (5 bases). The CDR3 loop spans 17 amino acids. CDR1 and CDR2 (germline): SGHTA, FQGTGA. Deletions cut 2 bases from V and 4 bases from J, with 15 bases between. This chain's CDR3 is CASSLGGVPGYNSPLHF. The CDR3 nucleotides read TGTGCCAGCAGCTTAGGGGGGGTGCCAGGATATAATTCACCCCTCCACTTT.

The V call is TRBV18, the J call TRBJ2-3, with D perhaps TRBD2 (6 bases). The CDR3 extends over 12 amino acids. V was cut by 4 bases and J by 6 bases, with 8 bases left in between. Germline loops: CDR1 KGHSH, CDR2 LQKENI. The CDR3 nucleotides read TGTGCCAGCTCACGGGAGGTGGATACGCAGTATTTT. Protein: CASSREVDTQYF.